Following are 3 T cell receptor beta chains from one sample sequenced in a study of Graves' ophthalmopathy and Graves' hyperthyroidism. TCR beta CDR3 regions were amplified from RNA transcripts. HTBI-primed RT-PCR formed the first round, and a multiplex PCR formed the second. TCRdb re-called the multiplex PCR reads with MiXCR, one entry per CDR3 protein. The repertoire holds 660,000 or so distinct CDR3 sequences, about two fifths seen once, with roughly 3% in the top ten. Sequenced material: peripheral blood. The origin of the receptors is an adult man with Graves' ophthalmopathy.

To note about this clonotype: With a much larger clone just one base away, this may be a read error. The conserved final phenylalanine or tryptophan is absent from the CDR3, which likely points to a read error. The chain combines TRBV10-3 with TRBJ1-1; TRBD1 agrees at 8 bases. Germline V lookup: CDR1 ENHRY, CDR2 SYGVKD. The CDR3 runs to 15 residues. J lost 2 bases, V lost 6 bases, and 8 bases had no gene match. The DNA for the CDR3 is TGTGCCATCAGCCTCAGGGGGCAGGGTAACACTGAAGCTTTCCTT. Amino acids: CAISLRGQGNTEAFL.

About this clonotype itself: Since a much larger clone is just one base distant, this may be a read error. The chain has TRBV12-3 or TRBV12-4 and TRBJ1-2; D not certain. The CDR3 runs to 14 residues. The CDR3 DNA follows: TGTGCCAGCAGTTTAAGAGGGAACCCCCATGGCCACACCTTC. It codes for CASSLRGNPHGHTF.

This clonotype was seen many times. The chain employs TRBV19 and TRBJ2-5; no definite D call. The germline V gene encodes CDR1 LNHDA and CDR2 SQIVND (reference sequence). The CDR3 spans 14 residues. V shed 6 bases and J shed 1 base, with 12 bases lying between them. The CDR3 DNA follows: TGTGCCAGTAGCCATGTCGCGGTCCAAGAGACCCAGTACTTC. Protein: CASSHVAVQETQYF.